This T cell receptor (beta chain) was found in a study of cytomegalovirus exposure and HLA in healthy donors. General study points: In a later analysis, V- and J-gene trimming of beta chains associated with a DCLRE1C missense variant, replicated independently. Being productive about 90% or about 30% of the time was typical of most TCR beta V segments in an earlier analysis. It was about 150 TCR beta chains that were listed as cytomegalovirus-associated.

CDR1 and CDR2 (germline): LGHNA, YSLEER. The CDR3 extends over 17 amino acids. Trimming shortened V by 0 bases and J by 9 bases, and 21 bases separated the two germline ends. Note on this clone: The antigen remains undetermined.

The PCR ran on 60 Vbeta and 13 Jbeta primers. Data came from immunoSEQ multiplex PCR; TCRdb stores just in-frame clones and leaves some out. The repertoire holds 90,000 to 110,000 clones, with over 9.5% as singletons. This sequence joins TRBV4-3 and TRBJ2-1, with D maybe TRBD2 (6 bases). The source of this sequence is a man in his forties in good health and CMV-seropositive. Sequencing used PBMCs. For the CDR3, the DNA is TGCGCCAGCAGCCAAGATATTGCGGGAATAGGAGCGTTTGAGCAGTTCTTC. It is translated as CASSQDIAGIGAFEQFF.